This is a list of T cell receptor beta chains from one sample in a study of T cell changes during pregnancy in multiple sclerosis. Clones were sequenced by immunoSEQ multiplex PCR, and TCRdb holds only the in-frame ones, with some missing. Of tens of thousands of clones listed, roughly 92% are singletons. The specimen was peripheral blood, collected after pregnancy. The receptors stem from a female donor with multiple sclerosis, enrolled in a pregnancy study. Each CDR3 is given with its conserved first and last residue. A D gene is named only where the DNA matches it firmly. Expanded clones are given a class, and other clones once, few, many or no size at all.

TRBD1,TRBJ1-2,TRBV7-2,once,TGTGCCAGCAGGGCTGGACAGGGGGCCAGCGACTACACCTTC,CASRAGQGASDYTF
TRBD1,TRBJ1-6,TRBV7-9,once,TGTGCCAGCAGCTTAAGGACAGGGGACCTCTATAATTCACCCCTCCACTTT,CASSLRTGDLYNSPLHF
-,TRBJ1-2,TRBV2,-,TGTGCCAGCAGTGATATTCTCAGCGAGGCGACGGGCTACACCTTC,CASSDILSEATGYTF
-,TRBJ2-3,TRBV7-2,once,TGTGCCAGCAGCTTAGTGGGGGGAGGAGATACGCAGTATTTT,CASSLVGGGDTQYF
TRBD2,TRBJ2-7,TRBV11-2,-,TGTGCCAGCAGCTTAGATTTAAAGACGCGGGGGGATTATGGCTACGAGCAGTACTTC,CASSLDLKTRGDYGYEQYF
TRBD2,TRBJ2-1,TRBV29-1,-,TGCAGCGTTGAAGGCCCCCTAGCGGGAGGCAATGAGCAGTTCTTC,CSVEGPLAGGNEQFF
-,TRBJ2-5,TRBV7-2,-,TGTGCCAGCAGCTTGGCAGGCGGGGAGACCCAGTACTTC,CASSLAGGETQYF
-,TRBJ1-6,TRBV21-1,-,TGTGCCAGCAGCAAACTAACGGGATCTAATTCACCCCTCCACTTT,CASSKLTGSNSPLHF
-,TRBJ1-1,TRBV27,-,TGTGCCAGCAGGGCCCCCGAGGGGAGGGGTAAGAACACTGAAGCTTTCTTT,CASRAPEGRGKNTEAFF
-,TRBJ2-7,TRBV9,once,TGTGCCAGCAGCGCGGCGTCGGAGGGCTACGAGCAGTACTTC,CASSAASEGYEQYF
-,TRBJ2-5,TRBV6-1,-,TGTGCCAGCAGTGCCCCAGCCCTGAGAGGAGAGACCCAGTACTTC,CASSAPALRGETQYF
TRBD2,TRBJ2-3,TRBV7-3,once,TGTGCCAGCAGCTTAGGCTTCGGGACTAGCGGGGACACAGATACGCAGTATTTT,CASSLGFGTSGDTDTQYF
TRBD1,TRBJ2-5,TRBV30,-,TGTGCCTGGAGTGTTACAGGGGCCGAGACCCAGTACTTC,CAWSVTGAETQYF
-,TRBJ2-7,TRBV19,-,TGTGCCAGCGCGGGCGGCTATAACTCCTACGAGCAGTACTTC,CASAGGYNSYEQYF
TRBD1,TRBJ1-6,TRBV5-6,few,TGTGCCAGCAGTAGGGACAGGCGACCTAATAATTCACCCCTCCACTTT,CASSRDRRPNNSPLHF